The sequence of this T cell receptor beta chain was determined in a study of metastatic and nonmetastatic thyroid tumors. This CDR3 has 15 residues. CDR1 and CDR2 (germline): MGHRA, YSYEKL. Trimming shortened V by 0 bases and J by 2 bases, and 9 bases separated the two germline ends. There are many counts of this clone. All patients were treatment-naive before thyroid surgery. Using MiXCR, TCRdb reanalyzed the PCR reads. The sample lists under 95,000 clones, about 9.1% occurring once. The clonotype was recovered from a female donor with papillary thyroid cancer or a benign thyroid nodule (not recorded which). Some clones in this sample may be carry-over from other donors' samples. This chain uses TRBV4-1 with TRBJ2-3; D remains ambiguous. The sequencing sample was made of blood. The CDR3 bases are TGCGCCAGCAGCCAAGATCCCCGGTTCACAGATACGCAGTATTTT. Translated, it gives CASSQDPRFTDTQYF.